This T cell receptor beta chain was sequenced during a study of a mutant IDH1 vaccine in newly diagnosed glioma. In the study overall: Vaccine administration was initiated 4-6 weeks following radiotherapy alone, or with temozolomide cycles. Most had both radiotherapy and temozolomide beforehand; others had only one.

Germline V gene sequence: CDR1 SGHTA, CDR2 FQGNSA. This CDR3 has 12 residues. The V and J ends lost 7 bases and 1 base respectively, with 7 bases between them. The time point: week 23, last vaccination. Doses comprised 300 ug of mutant IDH1 20-mer peptide each, plus topical imiquimod. Donor diagnoses consisted of new WHO grade 3 or 4 IDH1-mutant, ATRX-lost astrocytomas. Study conclusions and caveats: Of all patients, around 94% showed vaccine-induced immune responses.

Assay: immunoSEQ multiplex PCR; the TCRdb copy retains only in-frame clones and omits some. The sample lists approximately 43,000 clones; about 78% were seen once. Remarks on this clone: As yet, its antigen is unknown.

The starting material was PBMCs, obtained from a glioma patient whose treatment included an IDH1 peptide vaccine. The chain employs TRBV7-2 and TRBJ1-1; the D gene is possibly TRBD1 (5 bases). This sequence was found in a woman in her forties with glioma. Some clones in this sample may be carry-over from other donors' samples. The CDR3 nucleotides read TGTGCCAGCAACCAGGGGAACACTGAAGCTTTCTTT. Translating it yields CASNQGNTEAFF.